Listed below are T cell receptor beta chains from one sample, sequenced in a study of control samples from healthy donors and cancer patients. Repertoires were generated with immunoSEQ multiplex PCR, while TCRdb's copy carries only in-frame clones and drops some. The repertoire consists of about 16,000 clones, with approximately 91% occurring once and the leading ten covering around 32%. The specimen was PBMCs. These receptors were collected from a man aged 55 to 70 with head and neck cancer. Each CDR3 is given without its conserved first and last residue. The D gene is left open where the match is weak. The size of a clone is reported for some rows only, either as once, few or many, or as a class for expanded clones.

clone_size: -
v_call: TRBV6-5
j_call: TRBJ1-1
d_call: -
cdr3_aa: ASTGKGRREAF

clone_size: -
v_call: TRBV15
j_call: TRBJ1-2
d_call: TRBD1
cdr3_aa: ATSRALTGGAAYGYT

clone_size: medium-sized
v_call: TRBV6-7
j_call: TRBJ2-7
d_call: -
cdr3_aa: ASSYPCQERPQQY

clone_size: -
v_call: TRBV6-4
j_call: TRBJ1-2
d_call: TRBD1
cdr3_aa: ASSGGTGGEGGYT

clone_size: once
v_call: TRBV5-1
j_call: TRBJ1-5
d_call: -
cdr3_aa: ASSLGGPSNQPQH

clone_size: -
v_call: TRBV5-6
j_call: TRBJ2-3
d_call: -
cdr3_aa: ASSLSAGGTDTQY

clone_size: -
v_call: TRBV9
j_call: TRBJ1-1
d_call: -
cdr3_aa: ASSVPAGGGRAF

clone_size: -
v_call: TRBV7-4
j_call: TRBJ1-5
d_call: TRBD1
cdr3_aa: ASSLIIFRDRLSTAPA

clone_size: once
v_call: TRBV19
j_call: TRBJ2-7
d_call: -
cdr3_aa: ASSATGTAERY

clone_size: -
v_call: TRBV9
j_call: TRBJ2-7
d_call: -
cdr3_aa: ASSGSRDGGYEQY

clone_size: once
v_call: TRBV12-2
j_call: TRBJ2-3
d_call: -
cdr3_aa: ASRARRVLAGGGDTQY

clone_size: -
v_call: TRBV7-9
j_call: TRBJ1-1
d_call: -
cdr3_aa: ASSSGGGRGTEAF

clone_size: -
v_call: TRBV19
j_call: TRBJ1-1
d_call: -
cdr3_aa: ASSMFRVPSDEAF

clone_size: -
v_call: TRBV2
j_call: TRBJ2-3
d_call: TRBD2
cdr3_aa: ASSEIVSGGDTQY

clone_size: -
v_call: TRBV15
j_call: TRBJ1-5
d_call: -
cdr3_aa: ATSRDWDQPQH

clone_size: -
v_call: TRBV7-3
j_call: TRBJ1-6
d_call: -
cdr3_aa: ASSLVGAGVNSPLH

clone_size: -
v_call: TRBV12-3/TRBV12-4
j_call: TRBJ1-2
d_call: -
cdr3_aa: ASSFGRDRYT

clone_size: -
v_call: TRBV11-3
j_call: TRBJ2-3
d_call: TRBD1
cdr3_aa: ASSPHRGVDTQY

clone_size: -
v_call: TRBV9
j_call: TRBJ1-1
d_call: -
cdr3_aa: ASSPHEATEAF

clone_size: -
v_call: TRBV5-6
j_call: TRBJ2-2
d_call: TRBD2
cdr3_aa: ASTYRAGAPTGELF

clone_size: -
v_call: TRBV2
j_call: TRBJ2-5
d_call: -
cdr3_aa: ASSEARNREETQY

clone_size: -
v_call: TRBV6-1
j_call: TRBJ1-4
d_call: -
cdr3_aa: ASSENLSRANEKLF

clone_size: -
v_call: TRBV5-1
j_call: TRBJ2-7
d_call: -
cdr3_aa: ASRRGSTDEQY

clone_size: once
v_call: TRBV6-1
j_call: TRBJ1-5
d_call: -
cdr3_aa: ASSERVDQPQH

clone_size: -
v_call: TRBV4-1
j_call: TRBJ2-3
d_call: TRBD1
cdr3_aa: ASSQGAGGDTQY

clone_size: -
v_call: TRBV10-3
j_call: TRBJ2-7
d_call: -
cdr3_aa: AISGAGGSYEQY

clone_size: -
v_call: TRBV11-3
j_call: TRBJ1-1
d_call: -
cdr3_aa: ASSLEVNTEAF

clone_size: once
v_call: TRBV18
j_call: TRBJ1-2
d_call: TRBD1
cdr3_aa: ASSPTGGASNYGYT

clone_size: -
v_call: TRBV3-1/TRBV3-2
j_call: TRBJ2-1
d_call: TRBD2
cdr3_aa: ASSQATGGYNEQF

clone_size: -
v_call: TRBV18
j_call: TRBJ2-3
d_call: TRBD2
cdr3_aa: ASSQPGLAGVDTQY

clone_size: once
v_call: TRBV18
j_call: TRBJ1-1
d_call: TRBD1
cdr3_aa: ASSPLRNSEGANTEAF